This T cell receptor (beta chain) originates from a study of beta chain features in type 1 diabetes. The whole isolated RNA underwent reverse transcription, so sequencing captured expressed TCRB transcripts. Naive, central memory and regulatory T cell samples averaged around 3.5 million immunoSEQ reads each. Clones were sequenced by immunoSEQ multiplex PCR, and TCRdb holds only the in-frame ones, with some missing. The data show about 180,000 clones, roughly 8% seen once. This clone was picked up a small number of times. What it binds is not known. Germline CDR1 and CDR2: SNHLY and FYNNEI. The CDR3 totals 15 residues. V lost 2 bases and J lost 1, with 11 bases in between. CD45RO/CCR7/CD25/CD127/CD95/CD27 sorting isolated CD4+ naive, central memory, regulatory and stem cell-like memory cells. Study outcomes and limitations: For patients and controls alike, PCR might favor shorter templates to the same degree. Because the template was cDNA, high-expressing cells might be over-represented. Moderately but significantly shorter TCRB CDR3s were found in Type 1 diabetes patients in all four CD4+ subsets.

What was sequenced was central memory CD4+ T cells from blood. The chain carries TRBV2 and TRBJ2-5; tentative D call: TRBD1 (6 bases). The TCR comes from a man between 18 and 35 years old with type 1 diabetes. The CDR3 reads CASSESPGAQETQYF. The DNA for the CDR3 is TGTGCCAGCAGTGAATCTCCAGGGGCCCAAGAGACCCAGTACTTC.